This T cell receptor (beta chain) was captured by sequencing in a study of shared clonotypes between healthy human individuals. V lost 4 bases to trimming and J lost 4 bases, with 12 bases between them. The CDR3 spans 14 residues. Germline-derived CDR1 and CDR2 are SGDLS and YYNGEE. Sequencing was performed with immunoSEQ multiplex PCR; in TCRdb, only in-frame clones are kept and a portion is missing. The data hold about 670,000 clones, with about three quarters observed a single time. The sample taken for sequencing was memory CD4+ T cells sorted from blood. Described subset: CD45RA-negative fraction. The sequence derives from a woman in her twenties or thirties in good health. V and J are TRBV9 and TRBJ1-5; tentative D call: TRBD1 (5 bases). This CDR3 is CASSPEGSNQPQHF. In DNA, the CDR3 is TGTGCCAGCAGCCCCGAGGGGAGTAATCAGCCCCAGCATTTT.